The subject of this entry is one TCR beta chain. The entry originates in a study of blood T cell repertoires in COVID-19. Study information: Samples of COVID-19 (acute and convalescent) were obtained from the United States, Italy and Spain. T cells, B-cell-depleted T cells, or PBMCs supplied cDNA or gDNA.

TCRdb's copy holds only in-frame clones and misses some; the assay was immunoSEQ multiplex PCR. The sample holds some 59,000 clones, nearly 90% seen once. Germline loops: CDR1 KGHSH, CDR2 LQKENI. The trim removed 4 bases at V and 5 bases at J, leaving 3 bases unmatched. The length of the CDR3 is 13 residues. The V call is TRBV18, the J call TRBJ2-7, with TRBD1 identical over 9 bases. The source material was peripheral blood. This receptor was obtained from a man aged 55 to 69 with acute or convalescent COVID-19. CDR3 coding DNA: TGTGCCAGCTCACGGACAGGGGATCACGAGCAGTACTTC. Translated: CASSRTGDHEQYF.